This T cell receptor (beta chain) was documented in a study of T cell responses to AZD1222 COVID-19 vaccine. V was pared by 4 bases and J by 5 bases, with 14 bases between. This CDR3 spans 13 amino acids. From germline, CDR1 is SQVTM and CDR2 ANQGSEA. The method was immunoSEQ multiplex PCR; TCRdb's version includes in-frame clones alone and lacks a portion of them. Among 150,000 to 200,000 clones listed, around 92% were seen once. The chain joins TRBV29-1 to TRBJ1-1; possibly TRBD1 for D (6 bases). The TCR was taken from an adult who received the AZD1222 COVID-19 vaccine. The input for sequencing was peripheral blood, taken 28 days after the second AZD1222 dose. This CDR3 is CSVARTEGTEAFF. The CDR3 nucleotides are TGCAGCGTTGCCAGGACAGAGGGGACTGAAGCTTTCTTT.